This T cell receptor (beta chain) is drawn from a study of blood T cell repertoires in COVID-19. Trimming took 5 bases from V and 8 from J; bases not matched to a gene: 6. This CDR3 contains 13 residues. The germline gives CDR1 LNHDA, CDR2 SQIVND (reference sequence). Assay used: immunoSEQ multiplex PCR; TCRdb lists only in-frame clones, some missing. The table lists approximately 170,000 clones, 70% to 90% of them singletons. Sequenced sample: peripheral blood. The chain carries TRBV19 and TRBJ1-2; 9 nucleotides align to TRBD1. The sequence came from a woman in her 70s with acute or convalescent COVID-19. In DNA form, the CDR3 reads TGTGCCAGTAGTGCCCGGACAGGGGACGGCTACACCTTC. This gives the protein CASSARTGDGYTF.